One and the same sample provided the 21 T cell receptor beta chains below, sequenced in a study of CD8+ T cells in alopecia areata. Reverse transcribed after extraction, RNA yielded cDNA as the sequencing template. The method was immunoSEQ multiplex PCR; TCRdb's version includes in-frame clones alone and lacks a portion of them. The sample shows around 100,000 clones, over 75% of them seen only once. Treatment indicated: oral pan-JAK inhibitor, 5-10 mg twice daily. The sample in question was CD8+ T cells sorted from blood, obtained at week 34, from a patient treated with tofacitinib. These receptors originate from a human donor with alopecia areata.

This chain's CDR3 is CASSYRDINNEQFF. The CDR3 region has the DNA TGTGCCAGCAGCTACCGGGACATTAACAATGAGCAGTTCTTC. The V and J genes are TRBV5-6 and TRBJ2-1; D may be TRBD1 (6 bases). The germline gives CDR1 SGHDT, CDR2 YYEEEE. CDR3 length: 14 amino acids. Trimming pared 3 bases from V and 5 bases from J, leaving 12 bases between.

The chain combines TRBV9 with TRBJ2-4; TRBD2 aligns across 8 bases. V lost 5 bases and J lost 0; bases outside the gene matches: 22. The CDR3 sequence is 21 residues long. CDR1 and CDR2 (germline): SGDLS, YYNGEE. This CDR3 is CASSEPQPSGPGGLAKNIQYF. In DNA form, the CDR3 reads TGTGCCAGCAGTGAGCCCCAGCCTAGCGGGCCCGGGGGTTTAGCCAAAAACATTCAGTACTTC.

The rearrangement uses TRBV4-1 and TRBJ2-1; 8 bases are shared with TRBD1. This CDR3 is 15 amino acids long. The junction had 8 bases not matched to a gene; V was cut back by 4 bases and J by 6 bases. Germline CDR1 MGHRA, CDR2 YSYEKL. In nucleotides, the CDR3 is TGCGCCAGCAGCCCAGGACAGGGCGGGTTCAATGAGCAGTTCTTC. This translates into CASSPGQGGFNEQFF.

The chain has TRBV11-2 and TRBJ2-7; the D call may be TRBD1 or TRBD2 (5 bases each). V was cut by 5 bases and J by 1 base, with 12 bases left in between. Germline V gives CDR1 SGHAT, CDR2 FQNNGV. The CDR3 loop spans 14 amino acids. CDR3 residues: CASSPWDGSYEQYF. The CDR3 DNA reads TGTGCCAGCAGCCCGTGGGACGGATCCTACGAGCAGTACTTC. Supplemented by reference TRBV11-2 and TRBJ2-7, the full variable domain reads EAGVAQSPRYKIIEKRQSVAFWCNPISGHATLYWYQQILGQGPKLLIQFQNNGVVDDSQLPKDRFSAERLKGVDSTLKIQPAKLEDSAVYLCASSPWDGSYEQYFGPGTRLTVT.

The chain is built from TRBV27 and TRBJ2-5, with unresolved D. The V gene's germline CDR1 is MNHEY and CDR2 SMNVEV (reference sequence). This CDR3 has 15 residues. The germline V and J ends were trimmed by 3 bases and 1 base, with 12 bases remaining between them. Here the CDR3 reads CASSLVRSIQETQYF. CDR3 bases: TGTGCCAGCAGTTTGGTACGCAGTATCCAAGAGACCCAGTACTTC.

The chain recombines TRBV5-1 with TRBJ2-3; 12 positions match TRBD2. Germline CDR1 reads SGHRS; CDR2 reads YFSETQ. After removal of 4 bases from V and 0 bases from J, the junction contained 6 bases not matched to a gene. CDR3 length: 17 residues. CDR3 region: CASSELAGGRSTDTQYF. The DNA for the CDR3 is TGCGCCAGCAGCGAACTAGCGGGGGGCCGTAGCACAGATACGCAGTATTTT.

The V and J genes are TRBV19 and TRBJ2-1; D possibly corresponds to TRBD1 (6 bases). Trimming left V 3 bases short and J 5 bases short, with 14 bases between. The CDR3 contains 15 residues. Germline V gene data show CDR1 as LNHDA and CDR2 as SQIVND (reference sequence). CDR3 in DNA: TGTGCCAGTAGTATGTTACAGGGCTTTGACAATGAGCAGTTCTTC. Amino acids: CASSMLQGFDNEQFF.

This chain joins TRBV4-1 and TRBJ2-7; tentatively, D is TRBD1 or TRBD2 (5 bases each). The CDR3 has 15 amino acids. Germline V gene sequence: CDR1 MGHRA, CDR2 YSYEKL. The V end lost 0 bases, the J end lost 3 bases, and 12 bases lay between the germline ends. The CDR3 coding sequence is TGCGCCAGCAGCCAAGACGGGACGGATGGCTACGAGCAGTACTTC. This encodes CASSQDGTDGYEQYF.

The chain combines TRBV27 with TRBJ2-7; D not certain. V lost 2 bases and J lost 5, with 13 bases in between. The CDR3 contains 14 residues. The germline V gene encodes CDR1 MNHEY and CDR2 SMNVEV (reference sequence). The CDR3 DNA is TGTGCCAGCAGTTTAAAATGGACCTCTCACGAGCAGTACTTC. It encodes CASSLKWTSHEQYF.

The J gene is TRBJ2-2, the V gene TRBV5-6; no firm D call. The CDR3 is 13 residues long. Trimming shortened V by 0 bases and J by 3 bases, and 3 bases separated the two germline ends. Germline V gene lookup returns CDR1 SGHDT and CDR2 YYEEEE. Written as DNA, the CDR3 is TGTGCCAGCAGCTTGGTCGACACCGGGGAGCTGTTTTTT. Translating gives CASSLVDTGELFF.

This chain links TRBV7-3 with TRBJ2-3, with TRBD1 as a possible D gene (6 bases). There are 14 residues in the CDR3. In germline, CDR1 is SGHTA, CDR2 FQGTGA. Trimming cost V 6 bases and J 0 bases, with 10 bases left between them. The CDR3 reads CASRWGPSTDTQYF. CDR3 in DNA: TGTGCCAGCAGATGGGGGCCAAGCACAGATACGCAGTATTTT.

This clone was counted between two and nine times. The chain's CDR3 is CASRGMGQGEKNYGYTF. The DNA of the CDR3 is TGCGCCAGCAGGGGGATGGGACAGGGGGAGAAGAACTATGGCTACACCTTC. The chain carries TRBV10-2 and TRBJ1-2; the match to TRBD1 covers 11 bases. CDR1 is WSHSY, CDR2 SAAADI, per germline. V lost 6 bases, J lost 2 bases, and 11 bases stayed unmatched. The CDR3 has 17 amino acids.

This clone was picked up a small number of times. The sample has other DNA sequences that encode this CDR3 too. The CDR3 bases are TGTGCCAGCAGTGGACTAGCGGGAGGGCCAGATACGCAGTATTTT. It yields the protein CASSGLAGGPDTQYF. This chain joins TRBV6-5 and TRBJ2-3, with 15 bases aligning to TRBD2. Trimming cost V 5 bases and J 4 bases; bases outside gene matches: 1. Germline loops: CDR1 MNHEY, CDR2 SVGAGI. This CDR3 comprises 15 residues.

CDR3 coding DNA: TGCGCCAGCAGTCGACCTCCGGGACACACCTACGAGCAGTACTTC. Its protein is CASSRPPGHTYEQYF. The chain joins TRBV23-1 to TRBJ2-7; D is perhaps TRBD1 (6 bases). TRBV23-1 is filed as an ORF, its function uncertain. V was clipped by 4 bases and J by 2 bases, with 15 bases between them. The CDR3 length is 15 residues.

The CDR3 DNA follows: TGTGCCAGCAGCTTCGGACAGCACTACGAGCAGTACTTC. It encodes CASSFGQHYEQYF. The V call is TRBV7-8, the J call TRBJ2-7; D may be TRBD1 (6 bases). V lost 3 bases and J lost 3, with 9 bases in between. The CDR3 has 13 amino acids. From germline, CDR1 is SGHVS and CDR2 FQNEAQ.

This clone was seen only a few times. The CDR3 DNA reads TGTGCCAGCATAAGGGACAATGAGCAGTTCTTC. Protein product: CASIRDNEQFF. The chain has TRBV2 and TRBJ2-1; D gene unclear. This CDR3 region has 11 residues. Trimming cost V 7 bases and J 5 bases, with 6 bases left between them. Germline V lookup: CDR1 SNHLY, CDR2 FYNNEI.

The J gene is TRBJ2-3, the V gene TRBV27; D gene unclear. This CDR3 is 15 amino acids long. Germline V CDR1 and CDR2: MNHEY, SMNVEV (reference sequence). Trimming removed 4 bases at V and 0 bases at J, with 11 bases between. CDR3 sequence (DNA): TGTGCCAGCAGTTCTGGGATTTTTAGCACAGATACGCAGTATTTT. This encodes CASSSGIFSTDTQYF.

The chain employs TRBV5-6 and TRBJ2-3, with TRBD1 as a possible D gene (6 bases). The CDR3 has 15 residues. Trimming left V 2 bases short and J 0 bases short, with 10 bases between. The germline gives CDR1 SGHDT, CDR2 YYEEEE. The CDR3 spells CASSFGGGSTDTQYF. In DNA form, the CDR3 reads TGTGCCAGCAGCTTTGGGGGCGGAAGCACAGATACGCAGTATTTT.

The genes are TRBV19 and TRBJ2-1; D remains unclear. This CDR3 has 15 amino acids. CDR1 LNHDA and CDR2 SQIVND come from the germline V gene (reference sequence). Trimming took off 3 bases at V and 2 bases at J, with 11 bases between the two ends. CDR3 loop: CASSIGGSAYNEQFF. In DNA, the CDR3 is TGTGCCAGTAGTATTGGTGGATCTGCCTACAATGAGCAGTTCTTC.

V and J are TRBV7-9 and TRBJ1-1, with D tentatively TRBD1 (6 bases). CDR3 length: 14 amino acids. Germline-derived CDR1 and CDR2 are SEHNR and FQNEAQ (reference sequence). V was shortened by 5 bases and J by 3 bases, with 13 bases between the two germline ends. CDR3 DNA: TGTGCCAGCAGCCCCGGGTCAGGGGACACTGAAGCTTTCTTT. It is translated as CASSPGSGDTEAFF.

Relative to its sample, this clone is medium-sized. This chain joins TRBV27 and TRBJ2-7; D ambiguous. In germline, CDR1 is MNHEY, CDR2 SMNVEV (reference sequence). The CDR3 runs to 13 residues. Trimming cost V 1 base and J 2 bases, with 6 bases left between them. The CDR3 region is CASSLFNTYEQYF. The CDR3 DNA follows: TGTGCCAGCAGTTTATTCAATACCTACGAGCAGTACTTC.